These 2 T cell receptor beta chains originate from one sample sequenced in a study of Ad26.COV2.S vaccination and SARS-CoV-2 variants. The method was immunoSEQ multiplex PCR; TCRdb's version includes in-frame clones alone and lacks a portion of them. The sample consists of around 320,000 clones, 86% of them appearing once. Treatment given: some 20 received Ad26.COV2.S at low or high dose, single or two shots; 5 received placebo; per-sample allocation not given. The investigators took samples on day 63 after the first vaccine or placebo injection. The source was peripheral blood, collected in a trial of Ad26.COV2.S vaccine versus placebo. Receptor source: a person aged 18-60 years who received the Ad26.COV2.S COVID-19 vaccine or a placebo.

The DNA for the CDR3 is TGTGCCAGCTCACTCAAGTCAGATACGCAGTATTTT. This gives the protein CASSLKSDTQYF. The chain combines TRBV18 with TRBJ2-3; D is unclear. This CDR3 spans 12 amino acids. Per germline, CDR1 KGHSH and CDR2 LQKENI. The V gene lost 4 bases and the J gene lost 4 bases, with 6 bases spanning the gap.

The chain joins TRBV3-1 (or the pseudogene TRBV3-2) to TRBJ1-1, with D uncertain. V shed 3 bases and J shed 0 bases, with 11 bases lying between them. Germline V gene lookup returns CDR1 LGHDT and CDR2 YNNKEL (reference sequence). This CDR3 contains 15 residues. DNA for the CDR3: TGTGCCAGCAGCCAGCCGGAAGGGCTGAACACTGAAGCTTTCTTT. Encoded protein: CASSQPEGLNTEAFF.